This TCR beta chain was obtained from a study of blood T cell repertoires in COVID-19 (dated by TCRdb to 2020 to 2021). Study-level background: Samples from collaborators originated in the United States, Italy and Spain and spanned both the acute and convalescent phases of COVID-19. The prospective study material was composed of cDNA or gDNA derived from T cells, B-cell-depleted T cells, or PBMCs. The dataset comprised deeply sampled blood TCRbeta repertoires from subjects exposed to, actively infected with, or recovered from COVID-19. The repertoires were released in a freely available public database meant as a resource for research on the immune response to SARS-CoV-2. The samples were drawn from two sources: the first 160 participants of the ongoing ImmuneRACE study, and 1,000 to 1,500 subjects contributed by 6 global collaborators. The sample metadata nearly always contained a de-identified subject ID, COVID-19 status, age in years and sex. Where available, HLA class I and class II types were taken from metadata supplied by the sample provider and were not determined by assay-based typing.

Collaborating institutions collected whole blood in K2EDTA tubes following their own protocols. Collaborator samples were shipped for TCRbeta analysis as frozen whole blood, isolated PBMCs, or DNA extracted from either sample type. TCRbeta CDR3 regions were amplified from genomic DNA using the immunoSEQ Assay, a bias-controlled multiplex PCR. The source study handled its data this way. Nucleated cell counts per sample were estimated from amplification of reference gene primers within the assay. Sequence reads were collapsed and filtered to measure the absolute abundance of every unique TCRbeta CDR3 rearrangement. Productive Simpson clonality was computed per sample as the square root of Simpson's diversity index over productive rearrangements. Sourced from immuneACCESS, this table was stored by TCRdb with only in-frame sequences that have V and J called. A share of the clones is absent; for the studies checked, an unresolved V gene accounts for under half, and the remainder has no known explanation. V, J and clone size derive from that table, while D and trimming were established from the DNA sequence. This sample lists 100,000 or so clones; roughly 90% were detected once. Around 2.3% of the sample comes from the top ten.

Beyond this particular receptor, the publication reports: How much clinical and demographic metadata was included differed by source and by participant, and the metadata was provided uncurated.

With respect to this clone: Its antigen is not yet known. No base-level quality is on record; no much larger clone is a single base apart.

The receptor was derived from a human donor with active COVID-19. The donor label of this sample is uncertain. The sample consisted of peripheral blood.

The bases are TGTGCCAGCAGCGTAGGGGGGCAGACTGAAGCTTTCTTT. It is translated as CASSVGGQTEAFF. The chain employs TRBV9 and TRBJ1-1, and the D gene may be TRBD1, 6 bases matching. The CDR3 holds 13 amino acids from the cysteine to the phenylalanine. CDR3 DNA is the only sequence kept; it has 39 bases, read in frame from the first base. Looking up the germline V gene yields CDR1 SGDLS and CDR2 YYNGEE. A distance of 8 bases separates the germline ends of V and J, which lose 0 bases and 5 bases respectively. Reference TRBV9 and TRBJ1-1 genes cover what lies past the CDR3, so the full variable domain is DSGVTQTPKHLITATGQRVTLRCSPRSGDLSVYWYQQSLDQGLQFLIQYYNGEERAKGNILERFSAQQFPDLHSELNLSSLELGDSALYFCASSVGGQTEAFFGQGTRLTVV.